The source of this T cell receptor beta chain is a study of blood T cells in healthy people across ages. About this clonotype: Its antigen is unknown.

The CDR3 totals 14 residues. Germline lookup yields CDR1 SGHTA and CDR2 FQGNSA. J gave up 6 bases and V 5 bases, and 6 bases lay outside the gene matches. Whole-study results and caveats: Per-million-T-cell TCR beta diversity fell roughly linearly with age.

PBMCs numbering at least 7 million were isolated per sample. A second PCR of roughly 6 to 12 cycles used a sample-barcoded 5' primer and a J-beta primer mix. From the 5' RACE reads, TCRdb called clonotypes with MiXCR, one entry per CDR3 protein. The data show some 640,000 distinct CDR3 sequences, 45% to 50% seen once. The gene calls are TRBV7-2 and TRBJ1-4, with 7 nucleotides matching TRBD1. Sequences were obtained from blood. The receptor's source is a woman aged 55-69 years in good health. CDR3 DNA sequence: TGTGCCAGCAGCCCCGGGACAGCGGATGAAAAACTGTTTTTT. Protein sequence: CASSPGTADEKLFF.